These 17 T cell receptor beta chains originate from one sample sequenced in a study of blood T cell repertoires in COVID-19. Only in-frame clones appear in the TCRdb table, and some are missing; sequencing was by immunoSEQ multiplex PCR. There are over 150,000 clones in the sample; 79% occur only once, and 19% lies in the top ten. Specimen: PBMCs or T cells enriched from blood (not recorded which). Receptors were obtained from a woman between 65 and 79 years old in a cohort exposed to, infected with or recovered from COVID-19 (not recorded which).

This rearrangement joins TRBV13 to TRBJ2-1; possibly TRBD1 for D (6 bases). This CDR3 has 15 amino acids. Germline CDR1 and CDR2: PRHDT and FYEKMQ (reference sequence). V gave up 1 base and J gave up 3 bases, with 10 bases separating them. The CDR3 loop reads CASSLVAGVYNEQFF. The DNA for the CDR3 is TGTGCCAGCAGCTTAGTTGCAGGGGTCTACAATGAGCAGTTCTTC.

DNA for the CDR3: TGCAGTGTCAGGGGCGCAGATACGCAGTATTTT. This translates into CSVRGADTQYF. V is TRBV20-1 and J is TRBJ2-3; D might be TRBD1 (6 bases). Germline assignment: CDR1 DFQATT and CDR2 SNEGSKA (reference sequence). V lost 7 bases and J 4 bases, leaving 9 bases between the germline ends. This CDR3 region has 11 residues.

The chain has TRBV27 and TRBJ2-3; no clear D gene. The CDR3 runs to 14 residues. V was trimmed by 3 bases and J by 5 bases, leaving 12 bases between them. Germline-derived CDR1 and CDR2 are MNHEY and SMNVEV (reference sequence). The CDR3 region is CASSLSNLGDTQYF. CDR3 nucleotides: TGTGCCAGCAGTTTGTCTAACCTAGGAGATACGCAGTATTTT.

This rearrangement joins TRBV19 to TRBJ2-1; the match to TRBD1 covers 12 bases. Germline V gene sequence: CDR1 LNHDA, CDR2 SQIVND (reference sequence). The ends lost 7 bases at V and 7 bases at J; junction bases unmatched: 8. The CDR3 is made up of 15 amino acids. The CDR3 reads CASTSRDRGLNEQFF. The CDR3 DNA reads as TGTGCCAGTACCTCCCGGGACAGGGGGCTAAATGAGCAGTTCTTC.

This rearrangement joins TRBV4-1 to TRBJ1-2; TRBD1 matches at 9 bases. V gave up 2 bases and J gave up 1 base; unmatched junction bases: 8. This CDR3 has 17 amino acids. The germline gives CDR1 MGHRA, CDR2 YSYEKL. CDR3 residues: CASSQWGRDRDNYGYTF. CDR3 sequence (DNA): TGCGCCAGCAGCCAATGGGGGCGGGACAGGGATAACTATGGCTACACCTTC.

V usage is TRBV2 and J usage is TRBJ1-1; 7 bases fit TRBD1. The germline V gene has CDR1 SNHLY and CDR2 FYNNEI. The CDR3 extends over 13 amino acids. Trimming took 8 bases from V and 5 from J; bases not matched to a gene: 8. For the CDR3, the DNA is TGTGCCAGCCCCAGACAGGGAGAAACTGAAGCTTTCTTT. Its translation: CASPRQGETEAFF. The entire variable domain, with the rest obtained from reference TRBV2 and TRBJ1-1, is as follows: EPEVTQTPSHQVTQMGQEVILRCVPISNHLYFYWYRQILGQKVEFLVSFYNNEISEKSEIFDDQFSVERPDGSNFTLKIRSTKLEDSAMYFCASPRQGETEAFFGQGTRLTVV.

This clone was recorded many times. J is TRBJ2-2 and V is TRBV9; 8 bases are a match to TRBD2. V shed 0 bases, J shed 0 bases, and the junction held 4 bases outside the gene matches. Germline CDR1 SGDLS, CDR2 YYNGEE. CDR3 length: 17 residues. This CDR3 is CASSVGGGRSNTGELFF. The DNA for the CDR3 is TGTGCCAGCAGCGTAGGTGGCGGGAGGTCGAACACCGGGGAGCTGTTTTTT.

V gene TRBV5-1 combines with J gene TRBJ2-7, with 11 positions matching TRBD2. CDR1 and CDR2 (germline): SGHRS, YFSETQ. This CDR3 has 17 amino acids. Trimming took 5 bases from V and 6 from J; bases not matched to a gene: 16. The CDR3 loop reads CASSRSGALAGASEQYF. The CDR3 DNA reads TGCGCCAGCAGTAGGTCAGGGGCACTAGCGGGAGCATCCGAGCAGTACTTC.

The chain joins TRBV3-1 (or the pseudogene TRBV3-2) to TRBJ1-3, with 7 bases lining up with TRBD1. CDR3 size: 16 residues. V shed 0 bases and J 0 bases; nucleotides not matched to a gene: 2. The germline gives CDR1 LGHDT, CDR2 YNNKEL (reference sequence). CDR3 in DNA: TGTGCCAGCAGCCAAGATTGGGACAGCTCTGGAAACACCATATATTTT. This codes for CASSQDWDSSGNTIYF.

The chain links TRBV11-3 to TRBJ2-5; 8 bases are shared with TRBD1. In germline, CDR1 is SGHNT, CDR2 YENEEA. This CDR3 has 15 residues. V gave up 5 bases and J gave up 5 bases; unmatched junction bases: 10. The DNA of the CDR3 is TGTGCCAGCAGCCACGGACAGGGAACGAAGGAGACCCAGTACTTC. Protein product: CASSHGQGTKETQYF. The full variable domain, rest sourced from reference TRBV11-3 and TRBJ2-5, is EAGVVQSPRYKIIEKKQPVAFWCNPISGHNTLYWYLQNLGQGPELLIRYENEEAVDDSQLPKDRFSAERLKGVDSTLKIQPAELGDSAVYLCASSHGQGTKETQYFGPGTRLLVL.

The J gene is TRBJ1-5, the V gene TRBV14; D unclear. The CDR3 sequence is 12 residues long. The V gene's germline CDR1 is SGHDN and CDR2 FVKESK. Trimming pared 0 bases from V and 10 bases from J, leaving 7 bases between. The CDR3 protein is CASSQEGGPQHF. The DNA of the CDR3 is TGTGCCAGCAGCCAAGAGGGAGGACCCCAGCATTTT.

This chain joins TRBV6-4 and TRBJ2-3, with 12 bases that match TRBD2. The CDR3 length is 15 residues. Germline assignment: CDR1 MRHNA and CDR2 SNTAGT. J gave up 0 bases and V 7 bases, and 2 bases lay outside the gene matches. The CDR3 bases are TGTGCCAGCACCGGGACTAGCGGGAGCACAGATACGCAGTATTTT. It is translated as CASTGTSGSTDTQYF.

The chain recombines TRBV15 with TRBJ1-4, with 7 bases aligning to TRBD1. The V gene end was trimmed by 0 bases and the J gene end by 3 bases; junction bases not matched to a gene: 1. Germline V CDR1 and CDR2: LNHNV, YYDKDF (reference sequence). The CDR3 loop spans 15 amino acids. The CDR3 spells CATSRETGPNEKLFF. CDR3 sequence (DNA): TGTGCCACCAGCAGAGAGACAGGGCCTAATGAAAAACTGTTTTTT. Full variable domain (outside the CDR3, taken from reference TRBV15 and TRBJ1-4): DAMVIQNPRYQVTQFGKPVTLSCSQTLNHNVMYWYQQKSSQAPKLLFHYYDKDFNNEADTPDNFQSRRPNTSFCFLDIRSPGLGDTAMYLCATSRETGPNEKLFFGSGTQLSVL.

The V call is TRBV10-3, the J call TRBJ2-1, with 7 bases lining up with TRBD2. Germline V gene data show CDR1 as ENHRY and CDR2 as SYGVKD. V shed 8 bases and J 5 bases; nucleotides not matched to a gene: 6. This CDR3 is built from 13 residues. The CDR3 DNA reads TGTGCCATCTCAGGACTAGGGAACAATGAGCAGTTCTTC. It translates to CAISGLGNNEQFF.

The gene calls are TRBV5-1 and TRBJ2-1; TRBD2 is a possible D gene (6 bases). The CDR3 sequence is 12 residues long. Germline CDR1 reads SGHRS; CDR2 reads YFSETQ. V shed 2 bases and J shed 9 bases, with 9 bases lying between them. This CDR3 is CASSLWRGEQFF. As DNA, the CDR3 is TGCGCCAGCAGCTTATGGCGGGGTGAGCAGTTCTTC.

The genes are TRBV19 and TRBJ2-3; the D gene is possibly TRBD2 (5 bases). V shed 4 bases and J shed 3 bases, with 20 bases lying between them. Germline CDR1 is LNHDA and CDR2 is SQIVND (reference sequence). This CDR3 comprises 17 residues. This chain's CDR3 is CASSRRGLVALTDTQYF. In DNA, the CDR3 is TGTGCCAGTAGTAGGAGAGGGTTAGTAGCCTTAACAGATACGCAGTATTTT.

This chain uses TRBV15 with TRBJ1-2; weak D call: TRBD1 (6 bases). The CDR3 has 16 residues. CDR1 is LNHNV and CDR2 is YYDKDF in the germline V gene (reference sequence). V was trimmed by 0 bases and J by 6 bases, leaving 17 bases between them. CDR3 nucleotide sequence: TGTGCCACCAGCAGAGATCGGCACCCAGGGGAGAATGGCTACACCTTC. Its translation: CATSRDRHPGENGYTF.